This T cell receptor beta chain emerged from a study of T cells in Graves' hyperthyroidism and ophthalmopathy. Germline CDR1 is MGHRA and CDR2 is YSYEKL. The CDR3 contains 16 residues. V dropped 6 bases and J dropped 6; count of bases not matched to a gene: 13. Amplified TCR beta CDR3 regions came from RNA transcripts. HTBI primers drove first-round RT-PCR of the TCR CDR3. Using its own MiXCR run on the multiplex PCR reads, TCRdb lists one record per CDR3 protein. The profile shows some 350,000 distinct CDR3 sequences, 20% to 25% of them singletons. This clonotype was found a few times. The rearrangement links TRBV4-1 to TRBJ2-2; 7 bases are shared with TRBD1. This sequence was found in a man aged 50 to 60 with Graves' hyperthyroidism. Sequenced sample: blood. The CDR3 DNA sequence: TGCGCCAGCAGACAACAAACAGGGGCCCGCGCCGGGGAGCTGTTTTTT. It specifies CASRQQTGARAGELFF.